Each of the 2 T cell receptor beta chains below was sequenced from the same sample in a study of shared clonotypes between healthy human individuals. Naive-designated CD8 cells lacked CD45RO, were positively enriched for CCR7, and omitted terminally differentiated effector memory CD45RA+ cells. The method was immunoSEQ multiplex PCR; TCRdb's version includes in-frame clones alone and lacks a portion of them. The sample records 2 million to 2.5 million clones, roughly 95% being singletons. Input material: naive CD8+ T cells sorted from blood. These receptors all stem from a man aged 18 to 30 in good health.

With respect to this clone: Other DNA sequences within the sample encode an identical CDR3. This sequence joins TRBV5-1 and TRBJ2-7; D is possibly TRBD1 (6 bases). Germline loops: CDR1 SGHRS, CDR2 YFSETQ. The CDR3 is 15 amino acids. V lost 0 bases and J lost 2, with 12 bases in between. The CDR3 reads CASSLEAGETYEQYF. DNA for the CDR3: TGCGCCAGCAGCTTGGAGGCAGGGGAGACCTACGAGCAGTACTTC.

The gene calls are TRBV10-1 and TRBJ2-1; tentative D call: TRBD2 (6 bases). CDR3 length: 19 amino acids. V gave up 8 bases and J gave up 0 bases, with 26 bases separating them. The germline V gene has CDR1 WNHNN and CDR2 SYGVQD (reference sequence). For the CDR3, the DNA is TGCGCCAGCCAACGGTGGAGGGAACTTTCCGGAAGCTCCTACAATGAGCAGTTCTTC. Encoded protein: CASQRWRELSGSSYNEQFF.